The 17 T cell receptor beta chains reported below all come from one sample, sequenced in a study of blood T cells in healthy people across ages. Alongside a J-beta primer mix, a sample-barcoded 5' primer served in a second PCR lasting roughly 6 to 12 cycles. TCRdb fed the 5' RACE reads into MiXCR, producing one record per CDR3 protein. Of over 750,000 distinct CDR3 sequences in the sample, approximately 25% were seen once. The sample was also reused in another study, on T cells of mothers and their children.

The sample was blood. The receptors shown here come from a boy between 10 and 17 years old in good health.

The CDR3, as DNA: TGTGCCAGCAGCTTAGCTGCGGGAGGTGGGGACGAGCAGTACTTC. Amino acids: CASSLAAGGGDEQYF. The chain links TRBV11-2 to TRBJ2-7, with 8 bases that match TRBD2. The CDR3 is made up of 15 amino acids. The V gene end was trimmed by 1 base and the J gene end by 5 bases; junction bases not matched to a gene: 7. Germline CDR1 and CDR2: SGHAT and FQNNGV.

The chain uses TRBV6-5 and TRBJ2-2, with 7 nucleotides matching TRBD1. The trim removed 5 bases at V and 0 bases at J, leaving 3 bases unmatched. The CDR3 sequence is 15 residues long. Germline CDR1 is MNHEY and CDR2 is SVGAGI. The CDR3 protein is CASSRQGANTGELFF. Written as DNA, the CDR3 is TGTGCCAGCAGTCGACAGGGCGCGAACACCGGGGAGCTGTTTTTT.

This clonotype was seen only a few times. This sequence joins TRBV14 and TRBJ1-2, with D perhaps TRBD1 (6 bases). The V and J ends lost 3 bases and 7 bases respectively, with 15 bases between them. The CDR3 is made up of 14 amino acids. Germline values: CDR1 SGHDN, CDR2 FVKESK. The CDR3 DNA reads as TGTGCCAGCAGCCACCCGGGAGGGGGGACTGGCTACACCTTC. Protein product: CASSHPGGGTGYTF. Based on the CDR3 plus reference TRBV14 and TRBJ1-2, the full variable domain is EAGVTQFPSHSVIEKGQTVTLRCDPISGHDNLYWYRRVMGKEIKFLLHFVKESKQDESGMPNNRFLAERTGGTYSTLKVQPAELEDSGVYFCASSHPGGGTGYTFGSGTRLTVV.

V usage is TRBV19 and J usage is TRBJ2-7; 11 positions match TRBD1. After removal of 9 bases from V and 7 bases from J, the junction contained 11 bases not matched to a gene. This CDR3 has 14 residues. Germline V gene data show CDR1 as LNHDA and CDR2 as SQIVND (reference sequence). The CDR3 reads CASRWTGGSGEQYF. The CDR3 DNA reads TGTGCCAGCAGATGGACAGGGGGCTCGGGTGAGCAGTACTTC.

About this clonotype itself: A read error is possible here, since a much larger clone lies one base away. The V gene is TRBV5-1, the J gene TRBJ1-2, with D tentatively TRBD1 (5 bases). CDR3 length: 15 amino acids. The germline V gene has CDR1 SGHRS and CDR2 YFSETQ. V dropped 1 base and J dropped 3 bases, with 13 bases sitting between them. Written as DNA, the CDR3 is TGCGCCAGCAGCTTGTTGGGCAGGGAGCACTATGGCTACACCTTC. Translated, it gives CASSLLGREHYGYTF. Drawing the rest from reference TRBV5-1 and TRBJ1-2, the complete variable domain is KAGVTQTPRYLIKTRGQQVTLSCSPISGHRSVSWYQQTPGQGLQFLFEYFSETQRNKGNFPGRFSGRQFSNSRSEMNVSTLELGDSALYLCASSLLGREHYGYTFGSGTRLTVV.

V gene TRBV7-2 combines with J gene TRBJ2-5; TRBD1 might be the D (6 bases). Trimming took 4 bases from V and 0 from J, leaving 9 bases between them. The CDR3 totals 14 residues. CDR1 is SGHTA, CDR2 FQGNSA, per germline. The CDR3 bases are TGTGCCAGCAGCTCTACAGGGTACCAAGAGACCCAGTACTTC. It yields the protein CASSSTGYQETQYF.

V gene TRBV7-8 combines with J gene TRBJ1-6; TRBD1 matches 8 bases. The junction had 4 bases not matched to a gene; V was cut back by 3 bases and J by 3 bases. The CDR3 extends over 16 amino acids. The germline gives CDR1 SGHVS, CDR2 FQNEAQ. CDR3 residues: CASSFLQGDYNSPLHF. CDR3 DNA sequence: TGTGCCAGCAGCTTTCTACAGGGGGACTATAATTCACCCCTCCACTTT. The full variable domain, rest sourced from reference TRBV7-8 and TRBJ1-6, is GAGVSQSPRYKVAKRGQDVALRCDPISGHVSLFWYQQALGQGPEFLTYFQNEAQLDKSGLPSDRFFAERPEGSVSTLKIQRTQQEDSAVYLCASSFLQGDYNSPLHFGNGTRLTVT.

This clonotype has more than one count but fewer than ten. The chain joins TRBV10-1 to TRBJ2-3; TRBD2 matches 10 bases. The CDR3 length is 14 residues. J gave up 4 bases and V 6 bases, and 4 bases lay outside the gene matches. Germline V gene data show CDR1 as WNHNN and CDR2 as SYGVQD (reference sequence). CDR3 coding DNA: TGCGCCAGCAGCAGCGGGAGGGCCTCAGATACGCAGTATTTT. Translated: CASSSGRASDTQYF.

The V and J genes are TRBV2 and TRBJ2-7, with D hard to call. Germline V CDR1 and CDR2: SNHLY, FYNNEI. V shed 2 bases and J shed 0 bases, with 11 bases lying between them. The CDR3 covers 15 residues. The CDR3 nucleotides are TGTGCCAGCAGTGAACTGGCGCTGAGCTCCTACGAGCAGTACTTC. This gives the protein CASSELALSSYEQYF.

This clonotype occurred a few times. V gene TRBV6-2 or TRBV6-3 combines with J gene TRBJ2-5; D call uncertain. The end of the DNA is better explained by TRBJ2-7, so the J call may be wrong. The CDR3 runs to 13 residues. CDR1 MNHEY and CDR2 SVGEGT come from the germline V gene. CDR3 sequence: CASSFVRSYEQYF. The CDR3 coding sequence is TGTGCCAGCAGTTTTGTCAGGTCCTACGAGCAGTACTTC.

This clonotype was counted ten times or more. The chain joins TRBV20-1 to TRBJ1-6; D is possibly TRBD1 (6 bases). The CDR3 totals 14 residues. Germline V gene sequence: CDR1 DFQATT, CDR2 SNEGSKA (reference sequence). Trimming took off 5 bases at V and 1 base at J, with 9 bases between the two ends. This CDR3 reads CSAPGQSYNSPLHF. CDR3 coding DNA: TGCAGTGCTCCGGGACAATCCTATAATTCACCCCTCCACTTT.

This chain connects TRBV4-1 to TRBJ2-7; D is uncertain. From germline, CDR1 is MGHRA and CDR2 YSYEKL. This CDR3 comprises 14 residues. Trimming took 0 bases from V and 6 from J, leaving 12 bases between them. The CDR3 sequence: CASSQDPPLGEQYF. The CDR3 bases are TGCGCCAGCAGCCAAGATCCCCCCTTGGGCGAGCAGTACTTC.

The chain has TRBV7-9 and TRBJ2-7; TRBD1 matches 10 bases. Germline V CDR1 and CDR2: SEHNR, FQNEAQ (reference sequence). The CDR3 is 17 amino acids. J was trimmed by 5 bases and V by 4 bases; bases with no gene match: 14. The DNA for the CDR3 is TGTGCCAGCAGCTATCAACCGGGACAGGGGTTGCCCGACGAGCAGTACTTC. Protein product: CASSYQPGQGLPDEQYF.

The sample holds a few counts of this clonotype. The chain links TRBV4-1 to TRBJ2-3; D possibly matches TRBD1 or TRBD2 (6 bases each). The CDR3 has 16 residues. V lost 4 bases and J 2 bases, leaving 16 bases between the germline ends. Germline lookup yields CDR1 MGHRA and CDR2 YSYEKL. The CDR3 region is CASSPGRQAATDTQYF. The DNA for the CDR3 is TGCGCCAGCAGCCCCGGGAGACAGGCGGCCACAGATACGCAGTATTTT.

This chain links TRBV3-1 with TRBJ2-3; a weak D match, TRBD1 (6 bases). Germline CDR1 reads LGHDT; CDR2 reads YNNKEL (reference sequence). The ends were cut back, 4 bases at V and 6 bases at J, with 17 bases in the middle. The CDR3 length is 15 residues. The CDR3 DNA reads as TGTGCCAGCAGCCTTTTACAGGGCGGAGGCGATACGCAGTATTTT. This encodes CASSLLQGGGDTQYF.

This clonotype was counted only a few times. The CDR3 DNA sequence: TGTGCCAGCAGCCCAAGTGGACGTCCATCCTACAATGAGCAGTTCTTC. Its protein is CASSPSGRPSYNEQFF. The chain employs TRBV28 and TRBJ2-1; D is ambiguous. The CDR3 length is 16 residues. Trimming took 6 bases from V and 1 from J, leaving 16 bases between them. Germline V gives CDR1 MDHEN, CDR2 SYDVKM.

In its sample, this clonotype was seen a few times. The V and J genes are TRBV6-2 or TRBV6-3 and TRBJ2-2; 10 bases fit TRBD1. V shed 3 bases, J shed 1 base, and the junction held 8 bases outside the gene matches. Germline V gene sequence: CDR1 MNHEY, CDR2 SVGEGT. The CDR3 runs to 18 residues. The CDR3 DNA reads TGTGCCAGCAGTTATGGGACAGGGGTGAAATTGAACACCGGGGAGCTGTTTTTT. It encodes CASSYGTGVKLNTGELFF.